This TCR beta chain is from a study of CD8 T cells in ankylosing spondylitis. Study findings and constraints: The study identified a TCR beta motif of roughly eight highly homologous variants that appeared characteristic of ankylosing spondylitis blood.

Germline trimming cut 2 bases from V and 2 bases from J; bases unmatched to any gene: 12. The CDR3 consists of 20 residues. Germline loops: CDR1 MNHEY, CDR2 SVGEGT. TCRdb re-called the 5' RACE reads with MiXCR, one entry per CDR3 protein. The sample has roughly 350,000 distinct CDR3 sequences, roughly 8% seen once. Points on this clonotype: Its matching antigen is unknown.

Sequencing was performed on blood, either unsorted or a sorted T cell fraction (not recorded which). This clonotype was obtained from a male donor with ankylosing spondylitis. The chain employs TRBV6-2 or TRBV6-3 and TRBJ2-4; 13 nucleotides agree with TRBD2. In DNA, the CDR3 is TGTGCCAGCAGTTACACCAGACTAGCGGGGGGAGAGAGAACCAAAAACATTCAGTACTTC. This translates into CASSYTRLAGGERTKNIQYF.